Listed below are T cell receptor beta chains from one sample, sequenced in a study of identifying expanded T cells in peripheral blood. Libraries were prepared by immunoSEQ multiplex PCR; TCRdb keeps only in-frame clonotypes and omits some of them. Counted here are tens of thousands of clones, approximately 85% occurring once; the ten biggest clones make up around 4.5%. The sequenced sample was blood. Source of these receptors: a person aged 18 to 75 in good health. Each CDR3 is given with its conserved first and last residue. D genes are given only for firm matches. Some rows mark clone size as missing; the rest say once, few, many or name a class of expanded clone.

V	D	size	J	CDR3	DNA
TRBV21-1	.	once	TRBJ1-2	CASSKLTASLKSNYGYTF	TGTGCCAGCAGCAAACTCACCGCCTCACTAAAATCTAACTATGGCTACACCTTC
TRBV4-3	TRBD1	.	TRBJ1-3	CASSQLLNVGDSGNTIYF	TGCGCCAGCAGCCAACTATTGAACGTGGGGGACAGTGGAAACACCATATATTTT
TRBV4-3	.	.	TRBJ2-2	CASSQVWEALRGGELFF	TGCGCCAGCAGCCAAGTCTGGGAGGCCCTACGTGGCGGGGAGCTGTTTTTT
TRBV11-2	.	.	TRBJ2-3	CASSSRGGSADTQYF	TGTGCCAGCAGTTCCAGGGGGGGGTCCGCAGATACGCAGTATTTT
TRBV7-2	TRBD1	.	TRBJ1-1	CASSLRGGTGATNTEAFF	TGTGCCAGCAGCCTCCGGGGGGGGACAGGGGCCACGAACACTGAAGCTTTCTTT
TRBV18	.	.	TRBJ1-1	CASSPGNTEAFF	TGTGCCAGCTCACCTGGGAACACTGAAGCTTTCTTT
TRBV10-2	.	.	TRBJ1-5	CASSDGFTGNQPQHF	TGCGCCAGCAGTGACGGGTTTACGGGCAATCAGCCCCAGCATTTT
TRBV7-2	.	.	TRBJ1-2	CASSLNLGHGYGYTF	TGTGCCAGCAGCCTAAACTTGGGACACGGCTATGGCTACACCTTC
TRBV27	.	.	TRBJ1-4	CASRDTNEKLFF	TGTGCCAGCAGAGACACTAATGAAAAACTGTTTTTT
TRBV27	TRBD1	.	TRBJ1-1	CASSVNHRGGIAFF	TGTGCCAGCAGTGTCAATCACAGGGGGGGTATCGCTTTCTTT
TRBV6-7	TRBD2	.	TRBJ2-1	CASSYSSGLANEQFF	TGTGCCAGCAGTTACTCCTCGGGACTAGCAAACGAGCAGTTCTTC
TRBV11-3	.	.	TRBJ1-1	CASSRHQGIAFF	TGTGCCAGCAGCCGACATCAAGGGATAGCTTTCTTT
TRBV7-2	TRBD1	.	TRBJ2-4	CASSLDRGYLAKNIQYF	TGTGCCAGCAGCTTAGACAGGGGATACCTAGCCAAAAACATTCAGTACTTC
TRBV7-2	TRBD1	.	TRBJ2-3	CASRGQGLDTQYF	TGTGCCAGCAGAGGACAGGGGCTAGATACGCAGTATTTT
TRBV7-2	.	once	TRBJ1-3	CASSLSLSGNTIYF	TGTGCCAGCAGCCTTTCCCTCTCTGGAAACACCATATATTTT
TRBV5-6	.	.	TRBJ1-2	CASSLGQGMANYGYTF	TGTGCCAGCAGCTTGGGGCAGGGGATGGCTAACTATGGCTACACCTTC
TRBV7-8	.	.	TRBJ2-7	CASSLVLTPFSYEQYF	TGTGCCAGCAGCTTAGTATTGACACCTTTCTCCTACGAGCAGTACTTC
TRBV18	TRBD1	.	TRBJ2-5	CASSPRTGEETQYF	TGTGCCAGCTCACCCAGGACAGGGGAAGAGACCCAGTACTTC
TRBV6-1	.	.	TRBJ1-1	CASSEAYRSEAFF	TGTGCCAGCAGTGAAGCTTACCGGAGTGAAGCTTTCTTT
TRBV18	.	.	TRBJ2-7	CASSPGGSTGREQYF	TGTGCCAGCTCACCGGGGGGCTCCACCGGGAGGGAGCAGTACTTC
TRBV9	TRBD1	.	TRBJ1-4	CASSGTAGGKLFF	TGTGCCAGCAGCGGAACAGCAGGGGGAAAACTGTTTTTT
TRBV6-6	.	once	TRBJ2-3	CASCVRADTQYF	TGTGCCAGTTGTGTCCGGGCAGATACGCAGTATTTT
TRBV5-1	.	.	TRBJ2-3	CASSLRGDTQYF	TGCGCCAGCAGCTTAAGGGGAGATACGCAGTATTTT
TRBV6-5	.	.	TRBJ1-2	CASSGETGLETF	TGTGCCAGCAGTGGCGAAACAGGGTTAGAGACCTTC
TRBV18	.	.	TRBJ1-2	CASSIKAAGIYTF	TGTGCCAGCTCAATTAAGGCCGCCGGAATCTACACCTTC
TRBV29-1	.	.	TRBJ1-1	CSVERKLNTEAFF	TGCAGCGTTGAAAGGAAACTGAACACTGAAGCTTTCTTT
TRBV29-1	.	.	TRBJ1-2	CSVEDAGGGYTF	TGCAGCGTTGAAGATGCCGGCGGAGGCTACACCTTC
TRBV9	.	.	TRBJ1-2	CASSASKDGYTF	TGTGCCAGCAGCGCATCGAAGGACGGCTACACCTTC
TRBV5-4	.	.	TRBJ1-1	CASSLLGSPNTEAFF	TGTGCCAGCAGCTTGCTCGGCAGTCCGAACACTGAAGCTTTCTTT
TRBV19	TRBD1	.	TRBJ1-2	CASYGQGVNYGYTF	TGTGCCAGTTACGGACAGGGAGTAAACTATGGCTACACCTTC
TRBV6-6	.	.	TRBJ2-5	CASSRSRAGIKETQYF	TGTGCCAGCAGTAGAAGTAGGGCGGGGATTAAAGAGACCCAGTACTTC
TRBV19	.	.	TRBJ1-3	CASSVHGNTIYF	TGTGCCAGTAGTGTTCATGGAAACACCATATATTTT
TRBV7-9	TRBD1	medium-sized	TRBJ1-2	CASSPTTGVYGYTF	TGTGCCAGCAGCCCGACGACAGGGGTCTATGGCTACACCTTC
TRBV6-6	.	.	TRBJ2-7	CASRTVFYEQYF	TGTGCCAGCAGGACAGTTTTCTACGAGCAGTACTTC
TRBV28	.	.	TRBJ1-6	CASRSLLIGDWSPLHF	TGTGCCAGCAGGTCCTTACTGATCGGGGACTGGTCACCCCTCCACTTT
TRBV9	TRBD1	.	TRBJ2-5	CASSVAVQGAANEETQYF	TGTGCCAGCAGCGTAGCGGTGCAGGGGGCTGCCAATGAAGAGACCCAGTACTTC
TRBV5-4	TRBD1	.	TRBJ1-2	CASRGGQGPFGYTF	TGTGCCAGCAGGGGGGGACAGGGACCATTTGGCTACACCTTC
TRBV7-6	.	.	TRBJ1-5	CASSSRGFNQPQHF	TGTGCCAGCAGTTCTCGGGGGTTCAATCAGCCCCAGCATTTT
TRBV27	TRBD1	.	TRBJ1-1	CASSTTDRSRAFF	TGTGCCAGCAGTACGACGGACAGGAGCAGGGCTTTCTTT
TRBV30	.	.	TRBJ2-7	CAWSYIKVGGEQYF	TGTGCCTGGAGCTACATAAAGGTAGGGGGCGAGCAGTACTTC
TRBV29-1	TRBD1	.	TRBJ1-5	CSVQQGGSNQPQHF	TGCAGCGTTCAACAGGGGGGAAGCAATCAGCCCCAGCATTTT
TRBV10-3	.	.	TRBJ1-1	CATSKGTRHTEAFF	TGTGCCACCTCTAAGGGGACCCGCCACACTGAAGCTTTCTTT